This is a list of T cell receptor beta chains from one sample in a study of cytomegalovirus exposure and HLA in healthy donors. TCRdb's copy holds only in-frame clones and misses some; the assay was immunoSEQ multiplex PCR. The table records over 150,000 clones, approximately 89% of them present only once. Sequencing was done on a sample of PBMCs. These receptors all stem from a young man in good health and CMV-seropositive. CDR3s include the opening cysteine and the closing phenylalanine or tryptophan. Each record gives: V gene, J gene, D gene, clone size, CDR3 DNA, CDR3 protein. D genes are given only for firm matches. Size tells how often a clone was seen (once, few, many) or the class of an expanded clone, and some rows leave it out.

TRBV28	TRBJ2-1	.	.	TGTGCCAGCAGTCCCGCGGGCCGAAAGGCCTACAATGAGCAGTTCTTC	CASSPAGRKAYNEQFF
TRBV5-4	TRBJ2-7	.	.	TGTGCCAGCAGCTTACAGGTTTTTTCCCGGCCCGACGAGCAGTACTTC	CASSLQVFSRPDEQYF
TRBV19	TRBJ1-2	.	.	TGTGCCAGTAGTATGGACCTGGCCGGGGGCTATGGCTACACCTTC	CASSMDLAGGYGYTF
TRBV2	TRBJ2-1	TRBD1	.	TGTGCCAGCAGTGCGCCCAGGGGGTACAATGAGCAGTTCTTC	CASSAPRGYNEQFF
TRBV5-4	TRBJ1-1	.	.	TGTGCCAGCAGTTTAACAGGGACGATCACTGAAGCTTTCTTT	CASSLTGTITEAFF
TRBV5-6	TRBJ2-3	.	.	TGTGCCAGCAGCTTGGGTACTAGCCTCACAGATACGCAGTATTTT	CASSLGTSLTDTQYF
TRBV30	TRBJ2-5	.	once	TGTGCCTGGAGTGTACTTGAGACCCAGTACTTC	CAWSVLETQYF
TRBV7-3	TRBJ1-2	.	.	TGTGCCAGCAGCCCTGGTCCTTCGAGCAATGGCTACACCTTC	CASSPGPSSNGYTF
TRBV4-1	TRBJ2-5	.	.	TGCGCCAGCAGCCAAAACAGGGAAGAGACCCAGTACTTC	CASSQNREETQYF
TRBV2	TRBJ2-1	.	.	TGTGCCAGCTGGATTAGGAATCCGGGAAGGAATGAGCAGTTCTTC	CASWIRNPGRNEQFF
TRBV6-1	TRBJ2-6	.	.	TGTGCCAGCAGTGAAGCATATCAGGTCTCTGGGGCCAACGTCCTGACTTTC	CASSEAYQVSGANVLTF
TRBV27	TRBJ2-5	TRBD2	.	TGTGCCAGCAGTTTATTAGCGGGAGGGCCGCAGACCCAGTACTTC	CASSLLAGGPQTQYF
TRBV28	TRBJ2-3	.	.	TGTGCCAGCAGTAGCAGGGGCCGAGCGGCGGCAGATACGCAGTATTTT	CASSSRGRAAADTQYF